This record concerns one T cell receptor (beta chain) sequence. This specimen belongs to a study of cytomegalovirus exposure and HLA in healthy donors. Primers for the PCR totalled 60 Vbeta and 13 Jbeta. Only in-frame clones appear in the TCRdb table, and some are missing; sequencing was by immunoSEQ multiplex PCR. The sample yields 120,000 or so clones, approximately 71% seen once. Germline CDR1 is LGHNA and CDR2 is YSLEER. The CDR3 is 19 amino acids. The ends lost 0 bases at V and 11 bases at J; junction bases unmatched: 13. Sequenced: PBMCs. V gene TRBV4-3 combines with J gene TRBJ2-2, with 15 bases fitting TRBD2. This TCR derives from a woman between 50 and 59 years old in good health and CMV-seronegative. The CDR3 coding sequence is TGCGCCAGCAGCCAAGATCGACCCAATCTGGGACTAGCGGGAGGAGAGCTGTTTTTT. Translated: CASSQDRPNLGLAGGELFF.